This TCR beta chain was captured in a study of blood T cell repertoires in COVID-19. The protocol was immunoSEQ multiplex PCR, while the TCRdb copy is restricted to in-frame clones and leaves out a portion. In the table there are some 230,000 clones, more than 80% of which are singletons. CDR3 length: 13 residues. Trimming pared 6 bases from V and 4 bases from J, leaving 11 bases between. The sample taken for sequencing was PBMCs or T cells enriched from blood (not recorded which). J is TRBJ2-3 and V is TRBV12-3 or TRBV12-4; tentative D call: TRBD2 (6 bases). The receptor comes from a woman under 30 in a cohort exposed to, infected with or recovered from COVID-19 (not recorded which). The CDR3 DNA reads TGTGCCAGCAGGGGGACTTTTTCAGATACGCAGTATTTT. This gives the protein CASRGTFSDTQYF.